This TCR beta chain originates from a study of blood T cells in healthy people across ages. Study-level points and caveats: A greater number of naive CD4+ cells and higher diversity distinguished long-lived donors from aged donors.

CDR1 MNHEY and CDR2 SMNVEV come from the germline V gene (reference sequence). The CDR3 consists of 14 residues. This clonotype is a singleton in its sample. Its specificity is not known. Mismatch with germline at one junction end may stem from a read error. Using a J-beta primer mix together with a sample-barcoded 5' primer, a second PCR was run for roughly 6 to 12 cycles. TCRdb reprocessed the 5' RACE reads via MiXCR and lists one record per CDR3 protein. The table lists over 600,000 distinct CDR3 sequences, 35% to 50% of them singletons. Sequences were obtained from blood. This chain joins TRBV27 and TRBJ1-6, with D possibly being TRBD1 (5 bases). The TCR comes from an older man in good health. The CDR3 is CASGGGTRQSPPHF. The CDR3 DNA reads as TGTGCCAGTGGGGGAGGGACCCGGCAGTCACCCCCCCACTTT.